The 2 T cell receptor beta chains in this list originate from one sample, sequenced in a study of monozygotic twins with inflammatory bowel disease (dated by TCRdb to the late 2010s). The library was built by means of 5' RACE. Sequencing instrument: Illumina HiSeq 2500. After TCRdb reprocessed the reads, each CDR3 protein sequence was kept as one row, without DNA. For this sample, the table gives 310,000 or so distinct CDR3 sequences. The ten most abundant clones make up around 2% of the sample. Sample: blood. These receptors were taken from a human donor with ulcerative colitis or Crohn's disease, or a healthy co-twin of an affected twin (not recorded which).

The chain recombines TRBV6-1 with TRBJ2-3. Germline lookup yields CDR1 MNHNS and CDR2 SASEGT. The CDR3 runs to 16 residues. CDR3 region: CASSDGWQRGTDTQYF.

The V and J genes are TRBV12-3 or TRBV12-4 and TRBJ2-1; the D call of TRBD1 rests on TCRdb alone, since no DNA is present to check it. CDR3 length equals 15 residues. The CDR3 region is CASSPLAGGRNEQFF.